These 26 T cell receptor beta chains share one sample of origin, sequenced in a study of siplizumab effects on memory and regulatory T cells. TCRdb's copy holds only in-frame clones and misses some; the assay was immunoSEQ multiplex PCR. The table records some 88,000 clones, around 90% of them present only once. The sample comprised CD4+ T cells sorted from blood. All receptors derive from a human donor in good health.

This chain joins TRBV4-1 and TRBJ2-7, with a weak D call TRBD2 (5 bases). CDR1 and CDR2 from the germline V gene are MGHRA and YSYEKL. V was clipped by 2 bases and J by 6 bases, with 14 bases between them. The CDR3 contains 14 residues. The CDR3 sequence is CASSQIGHGGEQYF. The CDR3 bases are TGCGCCAGCAGCCAAATCGGTCACGGAGGCGAGCAGTACTTC.

This clone has only one observation. This sequence joins TRBV6-5 and TRBJ1-1; 7 bases agree with TRBD1. V shed 6 bases, J shed 4 bases, and the junction held 11 bases outside the gene matches. The CDR3 has 15 residues. Germline CDR1 reads MNHEY; CDR2 reads SVGAGI. DNA for the CDR3: TGTGCCAGCAGAGAAAGACAGGGTCAGGCCACTGAAGCTTTCTTT. It yields the protein CASRERQGQATEAFF.

The chain has TRBV5-1 and TRBJ2-7; the match to TRBD1 covers 9 bases. The CDR3 has 14 amino acids. V lost 2 bases and J lost 5; bases outside the gene matches: 5. CDR1 SGHRS and CDR2 YFSETQ come from the germline V gene. CDR3 region: CASSFGDRAHEQYF. Written as DNA, the CDR3 is TGCGCCAGCAGCTTTGGGGACAGGGCCCACGAGCAGTACTTC.

The rearrangement uses TRBV7-9 and TRBJ2-1; D gene ambiguous. The germline V gene has CDR1 SEHNR and CDR2 FQNEAQ (reference sequence). This CDR3 is 14 amino acids long. V dropped 2 bases and J dropped 12 bases, with 17 bases sitting between them. The CDR3 sequence: CASSLSSVLLGQFF. The DNA for the CDR3 is TGTGCCAGCAGCTTATCTTCCGTCCTTCTGGGGCAGTTCTTC.

This rearrangement joins TRBV7-9 to TRBJ2-7, with unresolved D. V lost 7 bases and J 0 bases, leaving 10 bases between the germline ends. The CDR3 spans 13 residues. Germline CDR1 SEHNR, CDR2 FQNEAQ (reference sequence). CDR3 nucleotide sequence: TGTGCCAGCAAGGGCCGATCCTCCTACGAGCAGTACTTC. It yields the protein CASKGRSSYEQYF. Variable domain in full (rest from reference TRBV7-9 and TRBJ2-7): DTGVSQNPRHKITKRGQNVTFRCDPISEHNRLYWYRQTLGQGPEFLTYFQNEAQLEKSRLLSDRFSAERPKGSFSTLEIQRTEQGDSAMYLCASKGRSSYEQYFGPGTRLTVT.

The gene calls are TRBV5-1 and TRBJ2-2; TRBD2 agrees at 8 bases. Looked up from germline, CDR1 is SGHRS and CDR2 is YFSETQ. This CDR3 contains 15 residues. V gave up 9 bases and J gave up 4 bases; unmatched junction bases: 11. CDR3 protein: CATSSGSGGTGELFF. CDR3 nucleotides: TGCGCCACCTCGAGCGGGAGCGGCGGCACCGGGGAGCTGTTTTTT.

The chain is built from TRBV4-1 and TRBJ2-1, with D unresolved. Germline values: CDR1 MGHRA, CDR2 YSYEKL. Trimming took off 3 bases at V and 8 bases at J, with 17 bases between the two ends. This CDR3 has 15 residues. CDR3 nucleotides: TGCGCCAGCAGCCAGTCAAACTGGGGTCTCGATGAGCAGTTCTTC. Translating gives CASSQSNWGLDEQFF.

In its sample, this clone was seen once. CDR3 sequence (DNA): TGTGCCAGCATCAGGGAGTTCACCGGGGAGCTGTTTTTT. Residues: CASIREFTGELFF. V is TRBV2 and J is TRBJ2-2, with D perhaps TRBD1 or TRBD2 (5 bases each). Germline V gene sequence: CDR1 SNHLY, CDR2 FYNNEI. The CDR3 has 13 amino acids. V lost 7 bases and J 4 bases, leaving 10 bases between the germline ends. Variable domain in full (rest from reference TRBV2 and TRBJ2-2): EPEVTQTPSHQVTQMGQEVILRCVPISNHLYFYWYRQILGQKVEFLVSFYNNEISEKSEIFDDQFSVERPDGSNFTLKIRSTKLEDSAMYFCASIREFTGELFFGEGSRLTVL.

The chain uses TRBV29-1 and TRBJ1-1; 7 bases match TRBD1. CDR3 size: 12 residues. V lost 3 bases, J lost 7 bases, and 5 bases stayed unmatched. The germline V gene encodes CDR1 SQVTM and CDR2 ANQGSEA. For the CDR3, the DNA is TGCAGCGTTGAGACAGGGTTCGGTGAAGCTTTCTTT. Its protein is CSVETGFGEAFF. The whole variable domain, filled in from reference TRBV29-1 and TRBJ1-1, reads SAVISQKPSRDICQRGTSLTIQCQVDSQVTMMFWYRQQPGQSLTLIATANQGSEATYESGFVIDKFPISRPNLTFSTLTVSNMSPEDSSIYLCSVETGFGEAFFGQGTRLTVV.

V gene TRBV2 combines with J gene TRBJ2-3, with D possibly TRBD2 on 5 matching bases. The germline gives CDR1 SNHLY, CDR2 FYNNEI. V was cut by 2 bases and J by 10 bases, with 13 bases left in between. This CDR3 has 13 residues. In nucleotides, the CDR3 is TGTGCCAGCAGTGAATCCCTTCGGGGTGCGCAGTATTTT. It is translated as CASSESLRGAQYF.

The chain couples TRBV28 to TRBJ2-5, with 9 bases lining up with TRBD1. This CDR3 is 15 amino acids long. The V gene end was trimmed by 6 bases and the J gene end by 4 bases; junction bases not matched to a gene: 9. Germline V gene lookup returns CDR1 MDHEN and CDR2 SYDVKM. In DNA form, the CDR3 reads TGTGCCAGCAGGAGGGACAGGGCGGTAGTAGAGACCCAGTACTTC. This gives the protein CASRRDRAVVETQYF.

V gene TRBV7-6 combines with J gene TRBJ2-1; 9 nucleotides align to TRBD2. The V gene's germline CDR1 is SGHVS and CDR2 FNYEAQ. The J segment lost 3 bases and the V segment lost 5 bases, leaving 11 bases of the junction unmatched. The CDR3 contains 17 residues. DNA for the CDR3: TGTGCCAGCAGCCCTGCTGCTAGCGGGAAAATCTACAATGAGCAGTTCTTC. Translation gives CASSPAASGKIYNEQFF.

The chain combines TRBV6-6 with TRBJ2-5, with D perhaps given as TRBD1 or TRBD2 (5 bases each). Trimming removed 8 bases from V and 7 bases from J, with 17 bases in between. Germline CDR1 MNHNY, CDR2 SVGAGI (reference sequence). This CDR3 has 13 residues. The CDR3 nucleotides are TGTGCCAGCGGGGTAGGAGGACACGGGACCCAGTACTTC. Protein: CASGVGGHGTQYF.

This rearrangement joins TRBV12-5 to TRBJ2-2, with D uncertain. There are 11 residues in the CDR3. Germline CDR1 LGHNT, CDR2 FRNRAP. With 5 bases removed from V and 5 bases from J, the gap between germline ends came to 3 bases. CDR3 sequence: CASGRTGELFF. The CDR3, as DNA: TGTGCTAGTGGTAGAACCGGGGAGCTGTTTTTT.

This clone has a single count. This rearrangement joins TRBV6-6 to TRBJ2-2, with 8 bases aligning to TRBD1. Per germline, CDR1 MNHNY and CDR2 SVGAGI (reference sequence). CDR3 length equals 13 residues. Losses at the gene ends were 5 bases for V and 8 bases for J; bases not matched to a gene: 4. CDR3 sequence (DNA): TGTGCCAGCAGTACTCGGACAGGGGGGGAGCTGTTTTTT. Translated: CASSTRTGGELFF.

The table lists this clone with a few counts. The sample carries other DNA sequences with the same CDR3. The chain is built from TRBV19 and TRBJ1-5; D unresolved. The germline V gene encodes CDR1 LNHDA and CDR2 SQIVND (reference sequence). The V end was cut by 1 base, the J end by 2 bases, with 0 bases between. CDR3 size: 12 residues. CDR3 coding DNA: TGTGCCAGTAGTATAGGCAATCAGCCCCAGCATTTT. Translated: CASSIGNQPQHF.

The genes are TRBV10-2 and TRBJ1-1; 7 positions agree with TRBD1. The V gene end was trimmed by 7 bases and the J gene end by 7 bases; junction bases not matched to a gene: 9. The CDR3 is 13 residues long. Looked up from germline, CDR1 is WSHSY and CDR2 is SAAADI. CDR3 DNA sequence: TGCGCCAGCATAACAGGGGATCTAGGTGAAGCTTTCTTT. Translation gives CASITGDLGEAFF.

The chain uses TRBV6-5 and TRBJ2-3; D not resolved. Looked up from germline, CDR1 is MNHEY and CDR2 is SVGAGI. This CDR3 has 14 amino acids. Trimming removed 2 bases at V and 4 bases at J, with 10 bases between. CDR3 coding DNA: TGTGCCAGCAGTTACCGGTCTGAGTCAGATACGCAGTATTTT. Amino acids: CASSYRSESDTQYF.

V usage is TRBV7-3 and J usage is TRBJ2-3; TRBD2 might be the D (5 bases). CDR1 and CDR2 (germline): SGHTA, FQGTGA. With 1 base removed from V and 0 bases from J, the gap between germline ends came to 11 bases. The CDR3 runs to 16 residues. The CDR3 bases are TGTGCCAGCAGCTTAAGTGGTGGGAGTAGCACAGATACGCAGTATTTT. Translation gives CASSLSGGSSTDTQYF.

V and J are TRBV11-2 and TRBJ1-3; TRBD1 matches at 7 bases. CDR1 and CDR2 (germline): SGHAT, FQNNGV. This CDR3 region has 18 residues. V lost 4 bases and J lost 0; bases outside the gene matches: 12. The CDR3 loop reads CASSYPERGRYSGNTIYF. CDR3 coding DNA: TGTGCCAGCAGCTACCCCGAGAGGGGGCGATACTCTGGAAACACCATATATTTT. The full variable domain, its missing parts supplied by reference TRBV11-2 and TRBJ1-3, is EAGVAQSPRYKIIEKRQSVAFWCNPISGHATLYWYQQILGQGPKLLIQFQNNGVVDDSQLPKDRFSAERLKGVDSTLKIQPAKLEDSAVYLCASSYPERGRYSGNTIYFGEGSWLTVV.

The chain carries TRBV4-1 and TRBJ2-5; the D call may be TRBD1 or TRBD2 (5 bases each). Trimming took 4 bases from V and 2 from J, leaving 8 bases between them. CDR1 and CDR2 (germline): MGHRA, YSYEKL. There are 13 residues in the CDR3. The CDR3 spells CASSLGVQETQYF. The DNA of the CDR3 is TGCGCCAGCAGCCTGGGGGTTCAAGAGACCCAGTACTTC.

There are a few counts of this clone. The chain employs TRBV19 and TRBJ2-2, with D unresolved. The germline gives CDR1 LNHDA, CDR2 SQIVND (reference sequence). The CDR3 spans 11 residues. V lost 8 bases to trimming and J lost 2 bases, with 3 bases between them. The CDR3 loop is CASGNTGELFF. CDR3 nucleotide sequence: TGTGCCAGTGGTAACACCGGGGAGCTGTTTTTT.

The genes are TRBV5-1 and TRBJ2-7; either TRBD1 or TRBD2 may fit D (5 bases each). The CDR3 loop spans 15 amino acids. Trimming took off 0 bases at V and 2 bases at J, with 12 bases between the two ends. Germline CDR1 SGHRS, CDR2 YFSETQ. CDR3 sequence (DNA): TGCGCCAGCAGCTTGGGGCCAGGGAGTACCTACGAGCAGTACTTC. Translating it yields CASSLGPGSTYEQYF.

The genes are TRBV6-5 and TRBJ2-7; 8 bases are shared with TRBD2. J lost 6 bases, V lost 5 bases, and 9 bases had no gene match. This CDR3 region has 14 residues. Germline CDR1 reads MNHEY; CDR2 reads SVGAGI. Written as DNA, the CDR3 is TGTGCCAGCAGTCCAAGCGGGAGCCGGGGCGAGCAGTACTTC. This translates into CASSPSGSRGEQYF.

V gene TRBV27 combines with J gene TRBJ2-1; 7 positions agree with TRBD1. The CDR3 sequence is 13 residues long. With V trimmed by 4 bases and J by 9 bases, 6 bases remained unmatched. Germline V gene sequence: CDR1 MNHEY, CDR2 SMNVEV (reference sequence). The CDR3 DNA follows: TGTGCCAGCAGTTGGAAGGGGGCAGGTGAGCAGTTCTTC. Protein sequence: CASSWKGAGEQFF.

The J gene is TRBJ2-7, the V gene TRBV4-1, with D perhaps matching TRBD2 (5 bases). Germline assignment: CDR1 MGHRA and CDR2 YSYEKL. There are 15 residues in the CDR3. V was trimmed by 0 bases and J by 4 bases, leaving 13 bases between them. The DNA of the CDR3 is TGCGCCAGCAGCCAAGATTCGGGGAACCGTTACGAGCAGTACTTC. Protein: CASSQDSGNRYEQYF.